A selection of T cell receptor beta chains follows, all from one sample in a study of cytomegalovirus exposure and HLA in healthy donors. Some clones are missing from TCRdb's copy, which holds only in-frame ones; the method was immunoSEQ multiplex PCR. The ten top clones account for roughly 2.3%, within a sample of about 70,000 clones. The sample comprised PBMCs. The receptors were sampled from a female donor in good health and CMV-seropositive. Each CDR3 is given with its conserved first and last residue. D genes are given only for firm matches.

V: TRBV18
D: NA
J: TRBJ2-1
CDR3: CASSRGQPGLVAQNEQFF
DNA: TGTGCCAGCTCAAGGGGACAGCCGGGACTAGTAGCGCAAAATGAGCAGTTCTTC

V: TRBV7-2
D: TRBD2
J: TRBJ2-3
CDR3: CASSLVAGGVFQYF
DNA: TGTGCCAGCAGCTTAGTAGCGGGAGGAGTTTTTCAGTATTTT

V: TRBV28
D: TRBD1
J: TRBJ1-5
CDR3: CASSSPGQGDQPQHF
DNA: TGTGCCAGCAGTTCACCGGGACAGGGTGATCAGCCCCAGCATTTT

V: TRBV28
D: NA
J: TRBJ1-6
CDR3: CASSFRGSYNSPLHF
DNA: TGTGCCAGCAGTTTCCGGGGCTCCTATAATTCACCCCTCCACTTT

V: TRBV11-2
D: NA
J: TRBJ1-4
CDR3: CASSLGGREKLFF
DNA: TGTGCCAGCAGCTTAGGGGGCAGAGAAAAACTGTTTTTT

V: TRBV13
D: TRBD1
J: TRBJ1-6
CDR3: CASSLQGGDRVFSPLHF
DNA: TGTGCCAGCAGCCTCCAGGGCGGGGACAGGGTGTTTTCACCCCTCCACTTT

V: TRBV21-1
D: NA
J: TRBJ1-4
CDR3: CASSKLGYPWDRGGQLFF
DNA: TGTGCCAGCAGCAAATTAGGATATCCGTGGGACAGGGGTGGGCAACTGTTTTTT

V: TRBV4-1
D: NA
J: TRBJ2-7
CDR3: CASSQESGSAYEQYF
DNA: TGCGCCAGCAGCCAAGAGTCGGGGTCCGCCTACGAGCAGTACTTC

V: TRBV6-1
D: TRBD2
J: TRBJ2-7
CDR3: CASSAGTSGRGNEQYF
DNA: TGTGCCAGCAGTGCCGGGACTAGCGGGAGAGGCAACGAGCAGTACTTC

V: TRBV5-1
D: NA
J: TRBJ2-5
CDR3: CASSSDDGVNQETQYF
DNA: TGCGCCAGCAGCAGTGATGACGGGGTTAACCAAGAGACCCAGTACTTC

V: TRBV6-5
D: NA
J: TRBJ2-7
CDR3: CASSYSTGSFYEQYF
DNA: TGTGCCAGCAGTTACTCTACGGGGAGTTTCTACGAGCAGTACTTC

V: TRBV11-2
D: NA
J: TRBJ2-7
CDR3: CASQLEAGSYEQYF
DNA: TGTGCCAGCCAACTCGAGGCGGGCTCCTACGAGCAGTACTTC

V: TRBV19
D: NA
J: TRBJ2-1
CDR3: CASNRLGGTNEQFF
DNA: TGTGCCAGCAATCGCCTGGGCGGGACCAATGAGCAGTTCTTC

V: TRBV7-9
D: TRBD2
J: TRBJ2-1
CDR3: CASSLVGLAGGPCEQFF
DNA: TGTGCCAGCAGCTTAGTAGGACTAGCGGGAGGGCCTTGTGAGCAGTTCTTC

V: TRBV19
D: NA
J: TRBJ2-6
CDR3: CASSAFRAGGANVLTF
DNA: TGTGCCAGTTCGGCCTTTCGGGCGGGAGGGGCCAACGTCCTGACTTTC

V: TRBV6-5
D: TRBD1
J: TRBJ1-4
CDR3: CASSTDDRGEKLFF
DNA: TGTGCCAGCAGTACGGACGACAGGGGTGAAAAACTGTTTTTT

V: TRBV28
D: TRBD1
J: TRBJ2-7
CDR3: CAIGQGPYEQYF
DNA: TGTGCCATAGGACAGGGCCCCTACGAGCAGTACTTC

V: TRBV29-1
D: TRBD1
J: TRBJ2-7
CDR3: CSVDRQGTYEQYF
DNA: TGCAGCGTTGACAGACAGGGAACCTACGAGCAGTACTTC